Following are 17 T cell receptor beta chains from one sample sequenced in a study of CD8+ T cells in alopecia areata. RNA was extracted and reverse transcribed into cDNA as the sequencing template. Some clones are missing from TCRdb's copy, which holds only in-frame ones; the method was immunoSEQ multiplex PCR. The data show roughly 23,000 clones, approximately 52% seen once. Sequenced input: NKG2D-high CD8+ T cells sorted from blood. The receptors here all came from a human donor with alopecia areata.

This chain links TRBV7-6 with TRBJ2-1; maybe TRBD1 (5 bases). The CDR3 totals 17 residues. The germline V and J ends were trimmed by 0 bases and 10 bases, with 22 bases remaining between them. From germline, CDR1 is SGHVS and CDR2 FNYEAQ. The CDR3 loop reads CASSLAGVPTKLREQFF. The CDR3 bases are TGTGCCAGCAGCTTAGCAGGGGTACCCACGAAACTCAGAGAGCAGTTCTTC. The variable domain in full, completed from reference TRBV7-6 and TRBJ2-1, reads GAGVSQSPRYKVTKRGQDVALRCDPISGHVSLYWYRQALGQGPEFLTYFNYEAQQDKSGLPNDRFSAERPEGSISTLTIQRTEQRDSAMYRCASSLAGVPTKLREQFFGPGTRLTVL.

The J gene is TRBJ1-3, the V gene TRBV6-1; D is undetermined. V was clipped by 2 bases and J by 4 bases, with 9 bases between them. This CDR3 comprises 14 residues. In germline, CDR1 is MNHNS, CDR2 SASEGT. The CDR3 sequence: CASSEWSSGNTIYF. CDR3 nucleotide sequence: TGTGCCAGCAGTGAATGGTCGTCAGGAAACACCATATATTTT.

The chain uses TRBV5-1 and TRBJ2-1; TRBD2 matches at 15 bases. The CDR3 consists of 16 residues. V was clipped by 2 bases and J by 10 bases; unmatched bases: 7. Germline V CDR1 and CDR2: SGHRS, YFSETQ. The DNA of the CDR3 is TGCGCCAGCAGCTTCCCCAGGACTAGCGGGAGGGGCGAGCAGTTCTTC. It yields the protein CASSFPRTSGRGEQFF.

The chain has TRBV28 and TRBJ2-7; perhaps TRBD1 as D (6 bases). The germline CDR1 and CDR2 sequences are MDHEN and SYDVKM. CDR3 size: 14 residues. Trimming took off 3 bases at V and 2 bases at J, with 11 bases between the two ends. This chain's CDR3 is CASSFQGPTYEQYF. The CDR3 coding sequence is TGTGCCAGCAGTTTTCAGGGGCCCACCTACGAGCAGTACTTC.

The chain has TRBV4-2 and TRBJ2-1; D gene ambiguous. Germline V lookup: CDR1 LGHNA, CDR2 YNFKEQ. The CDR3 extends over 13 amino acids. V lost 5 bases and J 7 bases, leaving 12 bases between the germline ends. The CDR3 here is CASSYWLVNEQFF. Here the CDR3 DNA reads TGTGCCAGCAGCTACTGGCTGGTGAATGAGCAGTTCTTC.

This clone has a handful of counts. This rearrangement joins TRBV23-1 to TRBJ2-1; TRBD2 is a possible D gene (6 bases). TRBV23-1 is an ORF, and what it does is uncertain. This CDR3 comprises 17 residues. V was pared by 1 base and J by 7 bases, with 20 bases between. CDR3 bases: TGCGCCAGCAGTCAATTTGGACGGGCGGGGCCAAGGAATGAGCAGTTCTTC. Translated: CASSQFGRAGPRNEQFF.

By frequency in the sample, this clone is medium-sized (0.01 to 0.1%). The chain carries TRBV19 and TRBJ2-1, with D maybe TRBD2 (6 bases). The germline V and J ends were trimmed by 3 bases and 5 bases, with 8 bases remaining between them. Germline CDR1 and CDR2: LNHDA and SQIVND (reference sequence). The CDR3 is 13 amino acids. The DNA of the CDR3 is TGTGCCAGTAGTATTGGGGGGAACAATGAGCAGTTCTTC. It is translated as CASSIGGNNEQFF. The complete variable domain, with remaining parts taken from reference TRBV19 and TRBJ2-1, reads DGGITQSPKYLFRKEGQNVTLSCEQNLNHDAMYWYRQDPGQGLRLIYYSQIVNDFQKGDIAEGYSVSREKKESFPLTVTSAQKNPTAFYLCASSIGGNNEQFFGPGTRLTVL.

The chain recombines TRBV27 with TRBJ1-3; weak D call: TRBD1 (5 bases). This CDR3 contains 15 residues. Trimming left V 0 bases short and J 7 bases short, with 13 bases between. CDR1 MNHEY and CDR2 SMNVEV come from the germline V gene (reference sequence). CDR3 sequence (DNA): TGTGCCAGCAGTTTATCGACAGCGTTGGGGAACACCATATATTTT. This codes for CASSLSTALGNTIYF.

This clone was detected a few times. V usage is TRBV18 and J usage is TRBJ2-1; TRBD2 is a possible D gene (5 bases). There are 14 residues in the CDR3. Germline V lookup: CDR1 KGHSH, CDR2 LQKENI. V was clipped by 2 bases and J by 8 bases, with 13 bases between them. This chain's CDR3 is CASSPSRRLDEQFF. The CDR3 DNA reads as TGTGCCAGCTCACCATCGAGGAGGCTCGATGAGCAGTTCTTC.

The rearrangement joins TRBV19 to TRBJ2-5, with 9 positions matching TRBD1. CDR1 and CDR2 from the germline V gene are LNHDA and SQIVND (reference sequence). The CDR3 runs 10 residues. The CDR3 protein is CRDRAWTQYF. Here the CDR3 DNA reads TGTAGGGACAGGGCTTGGACCCAGTACTTC.

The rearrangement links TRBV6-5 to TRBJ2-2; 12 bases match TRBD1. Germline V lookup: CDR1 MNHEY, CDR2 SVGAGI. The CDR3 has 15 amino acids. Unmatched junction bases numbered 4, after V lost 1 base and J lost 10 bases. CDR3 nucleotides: TGTGCCAGCAGTTACTGGGACAGGGGGCTTGTGGAGCTGTTTTTT. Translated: CASSYWDRGLVELFF.

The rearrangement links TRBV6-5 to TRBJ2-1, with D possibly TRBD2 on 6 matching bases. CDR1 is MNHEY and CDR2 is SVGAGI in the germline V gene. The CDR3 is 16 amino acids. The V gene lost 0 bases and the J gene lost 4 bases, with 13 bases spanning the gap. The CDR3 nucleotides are TGTGCCAGCAGTTACTCCTTCGGGAGTGGGTACAATGAGCAGTTCTTC. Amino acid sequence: CASSYSFGSGYNEQFF.

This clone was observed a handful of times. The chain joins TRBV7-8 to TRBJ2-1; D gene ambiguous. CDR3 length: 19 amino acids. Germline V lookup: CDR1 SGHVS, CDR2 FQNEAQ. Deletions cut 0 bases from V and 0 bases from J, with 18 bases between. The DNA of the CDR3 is TGTGCCAGCAGCTTAGCATTGTGGCAGGCACTAACCTCCTACAATGAGCAGTTCTTC. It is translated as CASSLALWQALTSYNEQFF.

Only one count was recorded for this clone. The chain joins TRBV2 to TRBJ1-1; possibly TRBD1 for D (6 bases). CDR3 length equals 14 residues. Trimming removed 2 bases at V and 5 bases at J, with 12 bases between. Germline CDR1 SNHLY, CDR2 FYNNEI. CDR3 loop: CASSEWGAGTEAFF. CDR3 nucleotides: TGTGCCAGCAGTGAATGGGGGGCGGGAACTGAAGCTTTCTTT.

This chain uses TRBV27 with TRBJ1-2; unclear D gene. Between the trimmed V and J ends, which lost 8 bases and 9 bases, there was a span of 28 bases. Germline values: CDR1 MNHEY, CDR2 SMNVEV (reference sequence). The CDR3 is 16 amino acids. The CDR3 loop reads CASSRGWFRSFSSYTF. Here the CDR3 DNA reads TGTGCCAGCTCTCGGGGATGGTTCAGGAGTTTCTCGAGCTACACCTTC.

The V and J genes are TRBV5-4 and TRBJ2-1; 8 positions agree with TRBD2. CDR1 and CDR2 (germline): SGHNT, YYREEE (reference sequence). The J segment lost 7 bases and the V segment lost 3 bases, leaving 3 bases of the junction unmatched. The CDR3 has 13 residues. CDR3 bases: TGTGCCAGCAGCTCGGGACTAGAGAATGAGCAGTTCTTC. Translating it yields CASSSGLENEQFF.

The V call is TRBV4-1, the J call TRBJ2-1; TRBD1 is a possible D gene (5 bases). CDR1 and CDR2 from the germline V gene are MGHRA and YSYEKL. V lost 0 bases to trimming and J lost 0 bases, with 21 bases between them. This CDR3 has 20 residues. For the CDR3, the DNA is TGCGCCAGCAGCCAAGATGGACCCCCCGCGTACAGGAGCTCCTACAATGAGCAGTTCTTC. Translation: CASSQDGPPAYRSSYNEQFF.